One sample yielded the 20 T cell receptor beta chains listed below, sequenced in a study of CD8 T cells in Susac syndrome (dated by TCRdb to between 2017 and 2020). The method behind the library was the immunoSEQ multiplex PCR assay. RNA was extracted with the RNeasy kit and roughly 0.45 to 1 ug was reverse transcribed using random hexamers. TCRdb trimmed the raw reads at Q25, called clones with MiXCR and kept productive beta chains. Merged by CDR3 protein, the rows form single entries marked with the most common genes and DNA. The sample yields around 120,000 distinct CDR3 sequences; 85% to 95% were counted once. The top ten hold about 0.096% of the sample. The specimen sequenced was CD4+ T cells from PBMCs. The receptor set was obtained from a human donor with multiple sclerosis.

The chain has TRBV6-1 and TRBJ2-5; either TRBD1 or TRBD2 may supply D (5 bases each). CDR1 is MNHNS and CDR2 is SASEGT in the germline V gene. This CDR3 comprises 15 residues. Trimming stripped 8 bases from V and 0 bases from J, with 16 bases between. The CDR3 sequence: CASEKLGTYQETQYF. The CDR3 DNA reads TGTGCCAGCGAGAAGCTGGGGACGTACCAAGAGACCCAGTACTTC.

J is TRBJ1-1 and V is TRBV5-4; 8 nucleotides align to TRBD1. CDR3 length: 11 amino acids. Germline V gene sequence: CDR1 SGHNT, CDR2 YYREEE (reference sequence). V lost 5 bases, J lost 8 bases, and 2 bases stayed unmatched. Written as DNA, the CDR3 is TGTGCCAGCAGTAGGACAGGGGAAGCTTTCTTT. Residues: CASSRTGEAFF.

CDR3 amino acids: CASSSRGRGSNTGELFF. The CDR3, as DNA: TGTGCCAGCAGCTCTAGGGGGAGGGGATCTAACACCGGGGAGCTGTTTTTT. V gene TRBV7-2 combines with J gene TRBJ2-2; D might be TRBD2 (7 bases). V was trimmed by 4 bases and J by 2 bases, leaving 17 bases between them. This CDR3 has 17 amino acids. In germline, CDR1 is SGHTA, CDR2 FQGNSA.

The chain employs TRBV25-1 and TRBJ2-1; D is ambiguous. The CDR3 has 14 residues. Trimming shortened V by 4 bases and J by 9 bases, and 16 bases separated the two germline ends. Germline V CDR1 and CDR2: MGHDK, SYGVNS. Here the CDR3 reads CASSGYHSDGEQFF. CDR3 in DNA: TGTGCCAGCAGTGGCTACCATTCGGACGGTGAGCAGTTCTTC.

This clonotype was seen only once. The rearrangement uses TRBV20-1 and TRBJ2-5; 8 nucleotides line up with TRBD2. With V trimmed by 8 bases and J by 5 bases, 10 bases remained unmatched. The CDR3 runs 13 residues. Germline V gene sequence: CDR1 DFQATT, CDR2 SNEGSKA (reference sequence). CDR3 sequence (DNA): TGCAGTTTCCGGGGGGGCCGGGAGGAGACCCAGTACTTC. It codes for CSFRGGREETQYF.

The chain links TRBV15 to TRBJ1-1; TRBD1 might be the D (6 bases). The V end lost 0 bases, the J end lost 6 bases, and 14 bases lay between the germline ends. Germline CDR1 LNHNV, CDR2 YYDKDF (reference sequence). The CDR3 extends over 15 amino acids. The CDR3 nucleotides are TGTGCCACCAGCAGAGAGAGGGGGGCGGGTTCTGAAGCTTTCTTT. Translation gives CATSRERGAGSEAFF.

The gene calls are TRBV30 and TRBJ1-5; TRBD1 agrees at 8 bases. The CDR3 runs 13 residues. Trimming cost V 4 bases and J 5 bases; bases outside gene matches: 4. CDR1 GTSNPN and CDR2 SVGIG come from the germline V gene (reference sequence). Here the CDR3 DNA reads TGTGCCTGGACCAACAGGGGGGATCAGCCCCAGCATTTT. It translates to CAWTNRGDQPQHF.

V and J are TRBV9 and TRBJ2-1; D might be TRBD1 (5 bases). Germline assignment: CDR1 SGDLS and CDR2 YYNGEE. This CDR3 has 14 amino acids. V lost 0 bases to trimming and J lost 10 bases, with 14 bases between them. The CDR3 DNA is TGTGCCAGCAGCGTAGCTTCGGACACGCCGGAGCAGTTCTTC. This gives the protein CASSVASDTPEQFF.

The V gene is TRBV9, the J gene TRBJ2-3; TRBD2 matches 7 bases. CDR1 and CDR2 (germline): SGDLS, YYNGEE. This CDR3 spans 18 amino acids. The V gene end was trimmed by 3 bases and the J gene end by 1 base; junction bases not matched to a gene: 14. In DNA form, the CDR3 reads TGTGCCAGCAGCGCGGGGCGGAGGTCGGGGGGACGCACAGATACGCAGTATTTT. Translated: CASSAGRRSGGRTDTQYF. The full variable domain, rest sourced from reference TRBV9 and TRBJ2-3, is DSGVTQTPKHLITATGQRVTLRCSPRSGDLSVYWYQQSLDQGLQFLIQYYNGEERAKGNILERFSAQQFPDLHSELNLSSLELGDSALYFCASSAGRRSGGRTDTQYFGPGTRLTVL.

The rearrangement uses TRBV7-3 and TRBJ1-1, with 11 bases that match TRBD1. The germline CDR1 and CDR2 sequences are SGHTA and FQGTGA. Trimming removed 3 bases from V and 10 bases from J; junction bases left unmatched: 4. The CDR3 length is 13 residues. The CDR3 spells CASSLDRGHRAFF. The CDR3 DNA reads as TGTGCCAGCAGCTTGGACAGGGGGCATCGAGCTTTCTTT.

CDR3 bases: TGTGCCAGCAGACCGATGGGACAGGGAACCTACGAGCAGTACTTC. This translates into CASRPMGQGTYEQYF. J is TRBJ2-7 and V is TRBV6-5; TRBD1 matches at 9 bases. Trimming at V came to 6 bases and at J to 2 bases, leaving 8 bases not matched to a gene. This CDR3 comprises 15 residues. CDR1 and CDR2 from the germline V gene are MNHEY and SVGAGI.

The chain couples TRBV6-5 to TRBJ1-2, with D tentatively TRBD1 (5 bases). CDR3 length: 14 residues. V lost 0 bases, J lost 6 bases, and 11 bases lay in between. CDR1 and CDR2 (germline): MNHEY, SVGAGI. CDR3 sequence reads: CASSYSTQGHGYTF. CDR3 DNA: TGTGCCAGCAGTTACTCTACGCAGGGACATGGCTACACCTTC.

The chain is built from TRBV11-2 and TRBJ2-7; D not certain. CDR1 is SGHAT and CDR2 is FQNNGV in the germline V gene. The CDR3 runs to 14 residues. V lost 1 base to trimming and J lost 0 bases, with 7 bases between them. The CDR3 region is CASSLGTASYEQYF. For the CDR3, the DNA is TGTGCCAGCAGCTTAGGGACGGCCTCCTACGAGCAGTACTTC. Using reference TRBV11-2 and TRBJ2-7 for the parts outside the CDR3, the full variable domain is EAGVAQSPRYKIIEKRQSVAFWCNPISGHATLYWYQQILGQGPKLLIQFQNNGVVDDSQLPKDRFSAERLKGVDSTLKIQPAKLEDSAVYLCASSLGTASYEQYFGPGTRLTVT.

The V and J genes are TRBV27 and TRBJ1-5; 7 nucleotides align to TRBD1. The V and J ends lost 5 bases and 11 bases, in that order; junction bases with no gene match: 9. Germline-derived CDR1 and CDR2 are MNHEY and SMNVEV (reference sequence). This CDR3 comprises 13 residues. Here the CDR3 DNA reads TGTGCCAGCAGTCTGGGGGTTGACAGGGCCCAGCATTTT. Its protein product is CASSLGVDRAQHF.

The chain uses TRBV7-9 and TRBJ1-5; tentative D call: TRBD1 (6 bases). Trimming removed 5 bases from V and 7 bases from J, with 18 bases in between. This CDR3 contains 15 residues. Germline V lookup: CDR1 SEHNR, CDR2 FQNEAQ (reference sequence). CDR3 in amino acids: CASSTGKGPGQPQHF. The CDR3 DNA is TGTGCCAGCAGCACAGGGAAAGGCCCTGGGCAGCCCCAGCATTTT.

The chain employs TRBV6-2 or TRBV6-3 and TRBJ2-7; TRBD1 aligns across 7 bases. Trimming took 6 bases from V and 2 from J; bases not matched to a gene: 4. CDR1 and CDR2 (germline): MNHEY, SVGEGT. This CDR3 is 13 amino acids long. In DNA form, the CDR3 reads TGTGCCAGCAGATGGGACAGAGCCTACGAGCAGTACTTC. It specifies CASRWDRAYEQYF.

J is TRBJ1-1 and V is TRBV3-1; unclear D gene. From germline, CDR1 is LGHDT and CDR2 YNNKEL (reference sequence). V dropped 3 bases and J dropped 1 base, with 9 bases sitting between them. The CDR3 is made up of 14 amino acids. The CDR3 is CASSQFGPNTEAFF. Here the CDR3 DNA reads TGTGCCAGCAGCCAGTTCGGTCCGAACACTGAAGCTTTCTTT.

This rearrangement joins TRBV5-4 to TRBJ2-1; 8 bases align to TRBD1. Germline V gene sequence: CDR1 SGHNT, CDR2 YYREEE (reference sequence). The V gene end was trimmed by 3 bases and the J gene end by 7 bases; junction bases not matched to a gene: 6. The CDR3 is 14 amino acids. The CDR3 reads CASSSGTGLNEQFF. The CDR3 bases are TGTGCCAGCAGCTCGGGGACAGGTCTAAATGAGCAGTTCTTC.

The rearrangement links TRBV20-1 to TRBJ2-3; no reliable D call. Trimming removed 3 bases at V and 0 bases at J, with 4 bases between. The CDR3 has 12 amino acids. CDR1 DFQATT and CDR2 SNEGSKA come from the germline V gene (reference sequence). CDR3 region: CSASFSTDTQYF. CDR3 nucleotide sequence: TGCAGTGCTAGCTTTAGCACAGATACGCAGTATTTT.

This sequence joins TRBV9 and TRBJ2-2, with D tentatively TRBD1 or TRBD2 (5 bases each). Trimming stripped 4 bases from V and 1 base from J, with 14 bases between. CDR3 length: 16 residues. Germline V gene sequence: CDR1 SGDLS, CDR2 YYNGEE. In nucleotides, the CDR3 is TGTGCCAGCAGCTCATCCGGGACGCTGAACACCGGGGAGCTGTTTTTT. It specifies CASSSSGTLNTGELFF.